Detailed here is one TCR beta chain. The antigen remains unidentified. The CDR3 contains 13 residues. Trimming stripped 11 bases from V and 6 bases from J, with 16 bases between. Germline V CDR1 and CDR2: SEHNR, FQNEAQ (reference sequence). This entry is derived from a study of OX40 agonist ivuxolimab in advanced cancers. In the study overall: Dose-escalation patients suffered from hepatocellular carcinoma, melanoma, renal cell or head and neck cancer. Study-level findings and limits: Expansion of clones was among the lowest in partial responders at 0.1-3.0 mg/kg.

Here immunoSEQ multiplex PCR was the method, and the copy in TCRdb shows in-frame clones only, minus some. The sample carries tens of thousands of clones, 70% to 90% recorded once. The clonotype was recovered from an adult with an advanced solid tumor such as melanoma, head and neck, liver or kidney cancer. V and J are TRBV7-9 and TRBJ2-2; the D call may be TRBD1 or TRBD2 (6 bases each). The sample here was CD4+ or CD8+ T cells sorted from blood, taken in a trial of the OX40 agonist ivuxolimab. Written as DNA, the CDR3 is TGTGCCCTGGCGAGGGGGGAACCCGGGGAGCTGTTTTTT. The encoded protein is CALARGEPGELFF.